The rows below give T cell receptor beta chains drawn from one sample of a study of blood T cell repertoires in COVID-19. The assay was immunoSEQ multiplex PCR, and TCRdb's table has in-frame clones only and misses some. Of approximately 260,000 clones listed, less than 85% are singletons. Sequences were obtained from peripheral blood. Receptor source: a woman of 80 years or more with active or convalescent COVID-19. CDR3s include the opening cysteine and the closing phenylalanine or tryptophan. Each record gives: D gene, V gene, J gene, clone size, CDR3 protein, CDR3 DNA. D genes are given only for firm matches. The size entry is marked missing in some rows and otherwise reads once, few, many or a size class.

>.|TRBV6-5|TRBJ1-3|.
CASSTVRGNTIYF
TGTGCCAGCAGTACGGTTAGAGGAAACACCATATATTTT
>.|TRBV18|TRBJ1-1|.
CASSPQGFEGTEAFF
TGTGCCAGCTCACCCCAGGGTTTTGAAGGGACTGAAGCTTTCTTT
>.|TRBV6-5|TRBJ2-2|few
CASSYLTQINTGELFF
TGTGCCAGCAGTTACCTAACTCAAATCAACACCGGGGAGCTGTTTTTT
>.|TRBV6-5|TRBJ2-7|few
CASTRSGGIEQYF
TGTGCCAGCACCAGAAGTGGAGGGATCGAGCAGTACTTC
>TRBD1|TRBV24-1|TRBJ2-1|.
CATMNRGNEQFF
TGTGCCACCATGAACAGGGGCAATGAGCAGTTCTTC
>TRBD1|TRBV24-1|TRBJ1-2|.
CATSDGGPGQGASNYGYTF
TGTGCCACCAGTGACGGTGGACCGGGACAGGGGGCATCGAACTATGGCTACACCTTC
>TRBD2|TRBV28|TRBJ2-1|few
CASSLAGVGNEQFF
TGTGCCAGCAGTTTGGCGGGAGTAGGCAATGAGCAGTTCTTC
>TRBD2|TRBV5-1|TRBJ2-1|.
CASSLSSGSIGSYNEQFF
TGCGCCAGCAGCTTGTCTAGCGGGAGCATCGGGTCCTACAATGAGCAGTTCTTC
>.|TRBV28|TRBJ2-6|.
CASSLGGQISGANVLTF
TGTGCCAGCAGTTTAGGCGGACAGATCTCTGGGGCCAACGTCCTGACTTTC
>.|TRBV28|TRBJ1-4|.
CASSSQQGKNEKLFF
TGTGCCAGCAGTTCCCAACAGGGAAAAAATGAAAAACTGTTTTTT
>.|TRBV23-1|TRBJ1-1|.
CASSHYTYRTTEAFF
TGCGCCAGCAGTCACTACACCTACAGGACAACTGAAGCTTTCTTT